A single sample gave rise to the 8 T cell receptor beta chains below, sequenced in a study of blood T cell repertoires in COVID-19. Using immunoSEQ multiplex PCR, the repertoire was profiled, and TCRdb retains in-frame clones only, with some absent. In the table there are 150,000 or so clones, about 85% of which are singletons. Sequenced input: peripheral blood. These receptors all stem from a man in his fifties or sixties who had recovered from COVID-19.

This clone was detected a few times. CDR3 bases: TGTGCCATCAGTGAGTCCGCGGCCTACGAGCAGTACTTC. Amino acids: CAISESAAYEQYF. The chain uses TRBV10-3 and TRBJ2-7, with D unresolved. The V gene's germline CDR1 is ENHRY and CDR2 SYGVKD. The V gene lost 0 bases and the J gene lost 2 bases, with 5 bases spanning the gap. The CDR3 covers 13 residues.

The V and J genes are TRBV7-2 and TRBJ1-5; unclear D gene. CDR3 length: 13 residues. Germline CDR1 is SGHTA and CDR2 is FQGNSA. Trimming took off 5 bases at V and 6 bases at J, with 11 bases between the two ends. CDR3 coding DNA: TGTGCCAGCAGCGCCGGGGTCGGTCAGCCCCAGCATTTT. This codes for CASSAGVGQPQHF.

This clone appeared once. The V call is TRBV5-5, the J call TRBJ2-7; 10 bases fit TRBD1. The ends lost 2 bases at V and 2 bases at J; junction bases unmatched: 4. The CDR3 consists of 15 residues. The germline V gene encodes CDR1 SGHKS and CDR2 YYEKEE (reference sequence). Here the CDR3 reads CASSFLGQGAYEQYF. CDR3 DNA: TGTGCCAGCAGCTTCCTCGGACAGGGGGCCTACGAGCAGTACTTC.

This clone was seen only a few times. The V call is TRBV24-1, the J call TRBJ1-1; 7 positions match TRBD1. The ends lost 0 bases at V and 0 bases at J; junction bases unmatched: 21. The CDR3 sequence is 22 residues long. In germline, CDR1 is KGHDR, CDR2 SFDVKD. DNA for the CDR3: TGTGCCACCAGTGATTTGCAAATCATCCGGCCGCCACGACAGGGCCTGAACACTGAAGCTTTCTTT. It is translated as CATSDLQIIRPPRQGLNTEAFF.

The chain carries TRBV11-2 and TRBJ2-7; 8 nucleotides agree with TRBD1. CDR1 is SGHAT, CDR2 FQNNGV, per germline. This CDR3 region has 15 residues. The V and J ends lost 4 bases and 2 bases, in that order; junction bases with no gene match: 7. CDR3 sequence: CASSYGQGPTYEQYF. CDR3 nucleotide sequence: TGTGCCAGCAGCTACGGACAGGGCCCTACCTACGAGCAGTACTTC. The full variable domain, in which reference TRBV11-2 and TRBJ2-7 provide the parts outside the CDR3, is EAGVAQSPRYKIIEKRQSVAFWCNPISGHATLYWYQQILGQGPKLLIQFQNNGVVDDSQLPKDRFSAERLKGVDSTLKIQPAKLEDSAVYLCASSYGQGPTYEQYFGPGTRLTVT.

The V gene is TRBV19, the J gene TRBJ2-3; 9 bases fit TRBD1. This CDR3 region has 18 residues. Trimming at V came to 3 bases and at J to 0 bases, leaving 10 bases not matched to a gene. Germline V CDR1 and CDR2: LNHDA, SQIVND (reference sequence). Written as DNA, the CDR3 is TGTGCCAGTAGTATGCGGACAGGGGTTCGGTCTAGCACAGATACGCAGTATTTT. Protein sequence: CASSMRTGVRSSTDTQYF.

The chain has TRBV5-1 and TRBJ2-5; TRBD2 matches 12 bases. Trimming cost V 3 bases and J 5 bases; bases outside gene matches: 8. Germline V CDR1 and CDR2: SGHRS, YFSETQ. The CDR3 loop spans 16 amino acids. CDR3 nucleotide sequence: TGCGCCAGCAGCTCGGAGACTAGCGGGGGAGGTGAGACCCAGTACTTC. Translation: CASSSETSGGGETQYF.

V gene TRBV5-1 combines with J gene TRBJ2-3; TRBD2 is a possible D gene (7 bases). The CDR3 runs 14 residues. Germline CDR1 reads SGHRS; CDR2 reads YFSETQ. V gave up 0 bases and J gave up 3 bases, with 8 bases separating them. CDR3 amino acids: CASSLEGGTDTQYF. In DNA form, the CDR3 reads TGCGCCAGCAGCTTGGAGGGGGGGACAGATACGCAGTATTTT.